The 20 T cell receptor beta chains listed next were all sequenced from one sample in a study of blood T cells in healthy people across ages. Combining a sample-barcoded 5' primer with a J-beta primer mix, a second PCR ran for roughly 7 to 11 cycles. MiXCR, run by TCRdb on the 5' RACE reads, gives a single entry per CDR3 protein. Of about a million distinct CDR3 sequences in the sample, roughly 48% were seen once. The sample consisted of blood. The receptors come from a young man in good health.

This clonotype has only a few counts. The rearrangement links TRBV29-1 to TRBJ2-7; 7 nucleotides line up with TRBD1. The CDR3 covers 14 residues. With 2 bases clipped from V and 2 bases from J, the junction kept 6 bases outside the gene matches. Looked up from germline, CDR1 is SQVTM and CDR2 is ANQGSEA. The CDR3, as DNA: TGCAGCGTTGAAAAACAGGGGAAGCCCTACGAGCAGTACTTC. It encodes CSVEKQGKPYEQYF.

This chain uses TRBV20-1 with TRBJ2-7; perhaps TRBD1 as D (5 bases). The germline V gene encodes CDR1 DFQATT and CDR2 SNEGSKA (reference sequence). Trimming removed 5 bases at V and 10 bases at J, with 18 bases between. This CDR3 is 12 amino acids long. This chain's CDR3 is CSAGHQWGTQYF. The CDR3 DNA follows: TGCAGTGCTGGACACCAGTGGGGAACCCAGTACTTC.

This clonotype was observed a handful of times. The chain uses TRBV27 and TRBJ1-1; 8 bases line up with TRBD1. CDR3 length: 12 amino acids. The junction had 3 bases not matched to a gene; V was cut back by 8 bases and J by 4 bases. Germline V lookup: CDR1 MNHEY, CDR2 SMNVEV (reference sequence). In nucleotides, the CDR3 is TGTGCCAGCGGACAGGGTTCCACTGAAGCTTTCTTT. The encoded protein is CASGQGSTEAFF.

Only one count was recorded for this clonotype. The J gene is TRBJ2-5, the V gene TRBV6-6, with D hard to call. The J call is in doubt because the DNA end fits TRBJ2-7 better. The CDR3 runs to 14 residues. Germline CDR1 and CDR2: MNHNY and SVGAGI (reference sequence). The CDR3: CASSYGRPGDEQYF. The CDR3 coding sequence is TGTGCCAGCAGTTACGGACGTCCTGGGGACGAGCAGTACTTC.

The chain combines TRBV20-1 with TRBJ1-1; D uncertain. Trimming removed 0 bases from V and 5 bases from J, with 19 bases in between. This CDR3 region has 16 residues. Germline V CDR1 and CDR2: DFQATT, SNEGSKA (reference sequence). CDR3: CSARDLDLGRGTEAFF. For the CDR3, the DNA is TGCAGTGCTAGAGATTTAGATTTAGGGCGGGGAACTGAAGCTTTCTTT.

This clonotype has only a few counts. This chain joins TRBV18 and TRBJ1-1, with no clear D. V lost 4 bases and J 1 base, leaving 22 bases between the germline ends. The CDR3 is 18 amino acids. Germline CDR1 is KGHSH and CDR2 is LQKENI. The CDR3 DNA reads as TGTGCCAGCTCACTAAATCAGGCCGGGTTAATCGAGAACACTGAAGCTTTCTTT. Amino acid sequence: CASSLNQAGLIENTEAFF.

CDR3 sequence (DNA): TGCAGTGCTAGGAAATGGACAGGGTACGAGCAGTACTTC. It translates to CSARKWTGYEQYF. The chain couples TRBV20-1 to TRBJ2-5; 8 bases line up with TRBD1. The J call may be wrong; the DNA end is better matched by TRBJ2-7. The CDR3 totals 13 residues. In germline, CDR1 is DFQATT, CDR2 SNEGSKA (reference sequence).

The rearrangement joins TRBV7-6 to TRBJ2-3; TRBD1 might be the D (5 bases). The CDR3 length is 14 residues. V was clipped by 1 base and J by 8 bases, with 13 bases between them. From germline, CDR1 is SGHVS and CDR2 FNYEAQ. This CDR3 is CASSLGTSPRTQYF. Written as DNA, the CDR3 is TGTGCCAGCAGCTTAGGGACATCCCCGCGTACGCAGTATTTT.

This rearrangement joins TRBV6-2 or TRBV6-3 to TRBJ2-1; 7 bases are a match to TRBD2. V lost 5 bases, J lost 7 bases, and 5 bases stayed unmatched. Germline lookup yields CDR1 MNHEY and CDR2 SVGEGT. This CDR3 contains 13 residues. The CDR3 loop is CASSVLALNEQFF. In nucleotides, the CDR3 is TGTGCCAGCAGTGTACTAGCGCTGAATGAGCAGTTCTTC.

This clonotype was observed a few times. The rearrangement uses TRBV28 and TRBJ2-7; TRBD1 matches 9 bases. This CDR3 has 15 amino acids. Germline trimming cut 5 bases from V and 4 bases from J; bases unmatched to any gene: 9. From germline, CDR1 is MDHEN and CDR2 SYDVKM. CDR3 sequence reads: CASSVQGAIVYEQYF. In DNA form, the CDR3 reads TGTGCCAGCAGTGTACAGGGGGCGATTGTTTACGAGCAGTACTTC. The full variable domain, completed using reference TRBV28 and TRBJ2-7, is DVKVTQSSRYLVKRTGEKVFLECVQDMDHENMFWYRQDPGLGLRLIYFSYDVKMKEKGDIPEGYSVSREKKERFSLILESASTNQTSMYLCASSVQGAIVYEQYFGPGTRLTVT.

This chain uses TRBV20-1 with TRBJ2-7, with 7 bases that match TRBD1. The J call may be incorrect, as the DNA end agrees better with TRBJ2-4. Germline CDR1 reads DFQATT; CDR2 reads SNEGSKA (reference sequence). The CDR3 has 15 residues. The CDR3 is CSAPTADRVKNIQYF. In DNA form, the CDR3 reads TGCAGTGCCCCAACAGCCGACAGGGTCAAAAACATTCAGTACTTC.

This clonotype was seen only a few times. The chain couples TRBV7-9 to TRBJ1-2, with D possibly TRBD1 on 6 matching bases. This CDR3 is 15 amino acids long. From germline, CDR1 is SEHNR and CDR2 FQNEAQ (reference sequence). Trimming took off 5 bases at V and 5 bases at J, with 18 bases between the two ends. The CDR3 here is CASSLGQLKFYGYTF. The DNA for the CDR3 is TGTGCCAGCAGCCTTGGACAGCTAAAGTTTTATGGCTACACCTTC.

This chain links TRBV6-6 with TRBJ2-1; no clear D. V shed 6 bases and J shed 10 bases, with 13 bases lying between them. Germline V gives CDR1 MNHNY, CDR2 SVGAGI (reference sequence). The CDR3 has 12 residues. CDR3 in amino acids: CASSPLSYEQFF. In DNA, the CDR3 is TGTGCCAGCAGCCCCCTCTCCTACGAGCAGTTCTTC.

This clonotype is a singleton in its sample. The gene calls are TRBV7-2 and TRBJ2-1, with 9 positions matching TRBD2. The CDR3 covers 14 residues. Germline V gene sequence: CDR1 SGHTA, CDR2 FQGNSA. With V trimmed by 4 bases and J by 8 bases, 6 bases remained unmatched. The CDR3 spells CASSSAGGVHEQFF. CDR3 in DNA: TGTGCCAGCAGCTCCGCGGGGGGGGTTCATGAGCAGTTCTTC. Filled out from reference TRBV7-2 and TRBJ2-1, the complete variable domain reads GAGVSQSPSNKVTEKGKDVELRCDPISGHTALYWYRQSLGQGLEFLIYFQGNSAPDKSGLPSDRFSAERTGGSVSTLTIQRTQQEDSAVYLCASSSAGGVHEQFFGPGTRLTVL.

This clonotype has just a few counts. This chain joins TRBV7-2 and TRBJ2-3; TRBD2 matches at 10 bases. The CDR3 is 17 residues long. The J segment lost 1 base and the V segment lost 1 base, leaving 5 bases of the junction unmatched. Germline assignment: CDR1 SGHTA and CDR2 FQGNSA. DNA of the CDR3: TGTGCCAGCAGCTTAGTAGTCCTAGCGGGGGGCACAGATACGCAGTATTTT. It translates to CASSLVVLAGGTDTQYF.

About this clonotype: One end of the junction fails to match germline, which may point to a read error. The chain is built from TRBV7-7 and TRBJ2-2; 9 nucleotides line up with TRBD2. Germline lookup yields CDR1 SSHAT and CDR2 FNYEAQ (reference sequence). The CDR3 covers 17 residues. The chain's CDR3 is CASSLELAGSYTGELFF. Here the CDR3 DNA reads TGTGCTAGCAGCTTAGAGCTAGCGGGGAGTTACACCGGGGAGCTGTTTTTT. The full variable domain, with the rest looked up from reference TRBV7-7 and TRBJ2-2, is GAGVSQSPRYKVTKRGQDVTLRCDPISSHATLYWYQQALGQGPEFLTYFNYEAQPDKSGLPSDRFSAERPEGSISTLTIQRTEQRDSAMYRCASSLELAGSYTGELFFGEGSRLTVL.

The V and J genes are TRBV25-1 and TRBJ1-6; D is unresolved. Germline V gene sequence: CDR1 MGHDK, CDR2 SYGVNS. Trimming left V 1 base short and J 6 bases short, with 7 bases between. This CDR3 contains 14 residues. CDR3 in DNA: TGTGCCAGCAGTGAATTAGGCCCTAATTCACCCCTCCACTTT. It encodes CASSELGPNSPLHF.

This rearrangement joins TRBV28 to TRBJ1-1; 9 nucleotides line up with TRBD1. This CDR3 is built from 14 residues. Germline CDR1 reads MDHEN; CDR2 reads SYDVKM. V lost 5 bases and J lost 10; bases outside the gene matches: 11. CDR3 DNA: TGTGCCAGCAGTCCTCGGACAGGGGTCAGGCGAGCTTTCTTT. Translating it yields CASSPRTGVRRAFF. The whole variable domain, remainder taken from reference TRBV28 and TRBJ1-1, is DVKVTQSSRYLVKRTGEKVFLECVQDMDHENMFWYRQDPGLGLRLIYFSYDVKMKEKGDIPEGYSVSREKKERFSLILESASTNQTSMYLCASSPRTGVRRAFFGQGTRLTVV.

This chain uses TRBV6-6 with TRBJ2-7, with 11 bases matching TRBD2. The CDR3 loop spans 14 amino acids. Germline-derived CDR1 and CDR2 are MNHNY and SVGAGI (reference sequence). Germline trimming cut 6 bases from V and 6 bases from J; bases unmatched to any gene: 7. The CDR3 reads CASSTGTSGPEQYF. The CDR3 DNA reads TGTGCCAGCAGCACCGGGACTAGCGGTCCCGAGCAGTACTTC.

This clonotype was seen more than once but under ten times. V and J are TRBV11-2 and TRBJ1-6; D is unresolved. The CDR3 contains 14 residues. The germline CDR1 and CDR2 sequences are SGHAT and FQNNGV. Between the trimmed V and J ends, which lost 1 base and 8 bases, there was a span of 9 bases. The CDR3 loop is CASSLGSGHSPLHF. CDR3 coding DNA: TGTGCCAGCAGCTTAGGCAGCGGGCATTCACCCCTCCACTTT.